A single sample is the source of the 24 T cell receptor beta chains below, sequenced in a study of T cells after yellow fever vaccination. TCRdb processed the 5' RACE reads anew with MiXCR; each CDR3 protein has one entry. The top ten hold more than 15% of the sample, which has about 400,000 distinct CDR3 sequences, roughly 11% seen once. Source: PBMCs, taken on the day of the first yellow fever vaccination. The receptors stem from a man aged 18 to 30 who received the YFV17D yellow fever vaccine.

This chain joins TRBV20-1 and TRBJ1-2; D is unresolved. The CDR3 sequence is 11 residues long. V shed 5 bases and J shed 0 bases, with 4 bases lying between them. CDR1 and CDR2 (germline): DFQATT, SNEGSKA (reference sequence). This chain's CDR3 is CSAQTNYGYTF. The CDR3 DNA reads TGCAGTGCTCAGACTAACTATGGCTACACCTTC.

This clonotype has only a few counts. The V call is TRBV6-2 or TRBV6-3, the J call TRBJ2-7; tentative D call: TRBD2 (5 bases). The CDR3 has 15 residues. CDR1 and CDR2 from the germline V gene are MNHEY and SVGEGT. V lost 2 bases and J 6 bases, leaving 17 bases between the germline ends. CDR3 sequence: CASSYGGFFSLEQYV. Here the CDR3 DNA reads TGTGCCAGCAGTTACGGCGGGTTCTTCTCCCTCGAGCAGTACGTC.

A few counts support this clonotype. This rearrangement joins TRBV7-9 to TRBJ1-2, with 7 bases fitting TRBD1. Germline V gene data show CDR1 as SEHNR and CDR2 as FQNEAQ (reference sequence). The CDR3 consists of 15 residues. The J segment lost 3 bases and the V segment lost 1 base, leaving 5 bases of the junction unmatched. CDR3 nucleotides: TGTGCCAGCAGCTTAGTAGCTACAGGGGACTATGGCTACACCTTC. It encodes CASSLVATGDYGYTF. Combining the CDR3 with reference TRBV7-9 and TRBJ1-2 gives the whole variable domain DTGVSQNPRHKITKRGQNVTFRCDPISEHNRLYWYRQTLGQGPEFLTYFQNEAQLEKSRLLSDRFSAERPKGSFSTLEIQRTEQGDSAMYLCASSLVATGDYGYTFGSGTRLTVV.

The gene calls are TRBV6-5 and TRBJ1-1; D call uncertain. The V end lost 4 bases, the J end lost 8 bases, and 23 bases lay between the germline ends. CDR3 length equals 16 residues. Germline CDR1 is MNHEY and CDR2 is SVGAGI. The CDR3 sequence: CASSSKLESPTSEAFF. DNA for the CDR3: TGTGCCAGCAGTTCGAAATTGGAATCCCCAACATCCGAAGCTTTCTTT.

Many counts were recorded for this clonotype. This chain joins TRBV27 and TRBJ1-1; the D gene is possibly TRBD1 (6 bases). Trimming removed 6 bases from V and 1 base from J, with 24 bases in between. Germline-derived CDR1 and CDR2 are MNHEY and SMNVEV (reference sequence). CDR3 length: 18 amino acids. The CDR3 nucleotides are TGTGCCAGCAGATCTTCACGCTGGAGCAGGGGAGGGAACACTGAAGCTTTCTTT. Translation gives CASRSSRWSRGGNTEAFF.

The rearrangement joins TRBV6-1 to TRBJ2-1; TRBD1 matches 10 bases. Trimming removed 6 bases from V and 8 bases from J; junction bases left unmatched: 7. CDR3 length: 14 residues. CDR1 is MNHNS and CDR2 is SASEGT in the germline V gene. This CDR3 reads CASRTGGRRDEQFF. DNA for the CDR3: TGTGCCAGCAGGACAGGGGGCCGTCGGGATGAGCAGTTCTTC.

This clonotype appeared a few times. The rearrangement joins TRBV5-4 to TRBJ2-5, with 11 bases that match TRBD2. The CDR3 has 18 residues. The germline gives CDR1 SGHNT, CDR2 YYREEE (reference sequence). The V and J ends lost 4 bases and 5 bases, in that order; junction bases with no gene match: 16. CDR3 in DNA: TGTGCCAGCAGCACACCAGGACAGCGACTAGCGGGGTCGGAGACCCAGTACTTC. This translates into CASSTPGQRLAGSETQYF.

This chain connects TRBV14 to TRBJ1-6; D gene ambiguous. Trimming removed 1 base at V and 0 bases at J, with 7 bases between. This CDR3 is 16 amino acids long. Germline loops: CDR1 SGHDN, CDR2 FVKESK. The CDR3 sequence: CASSQVKGSYNSPLHF. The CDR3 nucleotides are TGTGCCAGCAGCCAAGTGAAGGGCTCCTATAATTCACCCCTCCACTTT.

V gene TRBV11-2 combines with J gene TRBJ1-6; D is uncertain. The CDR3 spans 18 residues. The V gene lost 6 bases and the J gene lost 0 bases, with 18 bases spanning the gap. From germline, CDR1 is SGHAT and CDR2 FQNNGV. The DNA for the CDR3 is TGTGCCAGCAGGCTGCAAGGAGGCGGCGGCTCCTATAATTCACCCCTCCACTTT. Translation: CASRLQGGGGSYNSPLHF.

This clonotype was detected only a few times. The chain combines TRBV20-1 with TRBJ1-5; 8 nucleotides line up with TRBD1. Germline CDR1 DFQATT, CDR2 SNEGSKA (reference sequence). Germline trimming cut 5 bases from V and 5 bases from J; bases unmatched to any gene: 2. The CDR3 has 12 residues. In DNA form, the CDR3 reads TGCAGTGCTCAGACAGGGGATCAGCCCCAGCATTTT. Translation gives CSAQTGDQPQHF.

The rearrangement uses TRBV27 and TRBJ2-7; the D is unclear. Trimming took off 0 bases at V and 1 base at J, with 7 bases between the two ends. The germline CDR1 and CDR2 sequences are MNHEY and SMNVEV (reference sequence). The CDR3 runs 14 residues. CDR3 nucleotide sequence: TGTGCCAGCAGTTTATCGTACGGATCCTACGAGCAGTACGTC. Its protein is CASSLSYGSYEQYV.

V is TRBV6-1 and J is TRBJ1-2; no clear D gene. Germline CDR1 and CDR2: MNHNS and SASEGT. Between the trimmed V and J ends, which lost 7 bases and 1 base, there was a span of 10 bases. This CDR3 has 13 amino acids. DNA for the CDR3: TGTGCCAGCACCCTAGATCTTAACTATGGCTACACCTTC. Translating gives CASTLDLNYGYTF.

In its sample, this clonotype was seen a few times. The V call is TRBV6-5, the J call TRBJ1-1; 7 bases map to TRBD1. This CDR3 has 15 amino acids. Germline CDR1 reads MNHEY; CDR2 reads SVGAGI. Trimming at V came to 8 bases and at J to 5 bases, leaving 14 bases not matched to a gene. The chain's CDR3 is CASGSGGAGLTEAFF. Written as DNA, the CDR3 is TGTGCCAGCGGTTCAGGGGGGGCTGGTTTAACTGAAGCTTTCTTT.

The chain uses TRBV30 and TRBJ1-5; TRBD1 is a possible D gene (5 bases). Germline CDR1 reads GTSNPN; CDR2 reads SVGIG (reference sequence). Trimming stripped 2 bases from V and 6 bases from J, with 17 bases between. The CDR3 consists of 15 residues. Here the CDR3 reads CAWSSNLGGAQPQHF. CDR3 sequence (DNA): TGTGCCTGGAGTTCAAACCTGGGGGGTGCTCAGCCCCAGCATTTT.

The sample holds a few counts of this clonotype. The CDR3 DNA sequence: TGCGCCAGCAGCCAAAGAACGGCTATCACAGATACGCAGTATTTT. This codes for CASSQRTAITDTQYF. The chain employs TRBV4-3 and TRBJ2-3; D is uncertain. From germline, CDR1 is LGHNA and CDR2 YSLEER. There are 15 residues in the CDR3. Deletions cut 2 bases from V and 2 bases from J, with 11 bases between.

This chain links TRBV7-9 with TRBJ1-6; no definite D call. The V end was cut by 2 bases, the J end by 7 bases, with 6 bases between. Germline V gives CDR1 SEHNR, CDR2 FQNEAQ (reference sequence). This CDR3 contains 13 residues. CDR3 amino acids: CASSLTLNSPLHF. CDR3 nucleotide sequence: TGTGCCAGCAGCTTAACCCTAAATTCACCCCTCCACTTT.

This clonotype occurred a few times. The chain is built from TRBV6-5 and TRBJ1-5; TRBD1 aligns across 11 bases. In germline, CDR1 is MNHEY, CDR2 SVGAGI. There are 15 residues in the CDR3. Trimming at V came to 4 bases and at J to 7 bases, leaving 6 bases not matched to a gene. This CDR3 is CASSSVDRGLQPQHF. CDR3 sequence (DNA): TGTGCCAGCAGTTCCGTGGACAGGGGGCTGCAGCCCCAGCATTTT.

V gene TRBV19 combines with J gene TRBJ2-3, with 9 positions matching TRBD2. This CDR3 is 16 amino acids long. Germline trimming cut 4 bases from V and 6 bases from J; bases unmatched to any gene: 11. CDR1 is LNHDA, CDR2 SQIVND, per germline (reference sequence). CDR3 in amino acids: CASSTGGGAGGDTQYF. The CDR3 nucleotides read TGTGCCAGTAGTACGGGCGGGGGGGCCGGCGGGGATACGCAGTATTTT.

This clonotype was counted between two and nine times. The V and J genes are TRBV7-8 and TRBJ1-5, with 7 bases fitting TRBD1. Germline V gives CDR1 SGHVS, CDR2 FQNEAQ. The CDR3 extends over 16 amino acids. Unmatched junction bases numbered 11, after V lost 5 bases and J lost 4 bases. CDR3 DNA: TGTGCCAGCAGCCCCGGGACAGCGGGGTGGAATCAGCCCCAGCATTTT. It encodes CASSPGTAGWNQPQHF. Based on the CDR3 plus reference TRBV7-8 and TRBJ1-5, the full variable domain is GAGVSQSPRYKVAKRGQDVALRCDPISGHVSLFWYQQALGQGPEFLTYFQNEAQLDKSGLPSDRFFAERPEGSVSTLKIQRTQQEDSAVYLCASSPGTAGWNQPQHFGDGTRLSIL.

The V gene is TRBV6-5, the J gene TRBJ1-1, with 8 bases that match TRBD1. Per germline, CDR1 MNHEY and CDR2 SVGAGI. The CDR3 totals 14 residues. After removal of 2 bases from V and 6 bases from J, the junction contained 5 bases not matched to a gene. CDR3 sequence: CASSYGQGTPEAFF. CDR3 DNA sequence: TGTGCCAGCAGTTACGGACAGGGTACCCCTGAAGCTTTCTTT.

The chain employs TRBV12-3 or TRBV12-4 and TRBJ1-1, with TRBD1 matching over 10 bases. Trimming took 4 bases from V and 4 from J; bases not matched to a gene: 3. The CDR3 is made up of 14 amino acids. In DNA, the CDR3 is TGTGCCAGCAGTTCGCGGGACAGGGGCACTGAAGCTTTCTTT. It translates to CASSSRDRGTEAFF.

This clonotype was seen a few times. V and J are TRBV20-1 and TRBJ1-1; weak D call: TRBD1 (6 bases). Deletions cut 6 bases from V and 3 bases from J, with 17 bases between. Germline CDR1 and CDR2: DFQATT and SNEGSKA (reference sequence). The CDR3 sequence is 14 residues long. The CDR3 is CSATPAGADTEAFF. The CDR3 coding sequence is TGCAGTGCCACCCCCGCGGGGGCGGACACTGAAGCTTTCTTT.

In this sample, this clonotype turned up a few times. CDR3 sequence (DNA): TGCGCCAGCAGCCAGGGGGGACGTAAGAGATACAATGAGCAGTTCTTC. Translation gives CASSQGGRKRYNEQFF. This chain links TRBV4-3 with TRBJ2-1; a weak D match, TRBD2 (6 bases). The CDR3 length is 16 residues. Germline CDR1 LGHNA, CDR2 YSLEER. Trimming took off 3 bases at V and 4 bases at J, with 16 bases between the two ends.

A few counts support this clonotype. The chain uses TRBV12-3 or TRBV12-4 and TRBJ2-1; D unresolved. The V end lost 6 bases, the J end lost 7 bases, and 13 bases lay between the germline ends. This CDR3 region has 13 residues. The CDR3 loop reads CASRATGGNEQFF. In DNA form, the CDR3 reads TGTGCCAGCAGGGCGACGGGTGGGAATGAGCAGTTCTTC.